The 9 T cell receptor beta chains given below trace back to one sample, sequenced in a study of CD8 T cells in Susac syndrome. Reverse transcription of 0.5 to 1 ug RNA was performed with random hexamers. TCRdb re-called the immunoSEQ multiplex PCR reads through MiXCR, storing one row per CDR3 protein. This repertoire shows roughly 150,000 distinct CDR3 sequences, about 95% found once; its top ten account for around 0.15%. The sample comprised CD4+ T cells from PBMCs. The receptor source for this set is a human donor with Susac syndrome.

The chain has TRBV20-1 and TRBJ2-3; no reliable D call. V lost 1 base and J 6 bases, leaving 14 bases between the germline ends. The germline gives CDR1 DFQATT, CDR2 SNEGSKA (reference sequence). The CDR3 has 14 residues. CDR3 DNA sequence: TGCAGTGCTAGAGTCCCCCAGATGCCGGATACGCAGTATTTT. It is translated as CSARVPQMPDTQYF.

The chain carries TRBV6-5 and TRBJ2-5; the D is unclear. CDR1 and CDR2 (germline): MNHEY, SVGAGI. The CDR3 runs 11 residues. The V and J ends lost 6 bases and 5 bases respectively, with 7 bases between them. The CDR3 region has the DNA TGTGCCAGCAGGTCGTCGGAGACCCAGTACTTC. Protein: CASRSSETQYF.

The gene calls are TRBV5-6 and TRBJ1-2, with 9 bases fitting TRBD1. J gave up 10 bases and V 0 bases, and 7 bases lay outside the gene matches. Germline CDR1 is SGHDT and CDR2 is YYEEEE. The CDR3 sequence is 14 residues long. The CDR3 DNA follows: TGTGCCAGCAGCTTGGGGACAGGGGTTCCGATCTACACCTTC. This sequence encodes CASSLGTGVPIYTF. The entire variable domain, with the rest obtained from reference TRBV5-6 and TRBJ1-2, is as follows: DAGVTQSPTHLIKTRGQQVTLRCSPKSGHDTVSWYQQALGQGPQFIFQYYEEEERQRGNFPDRFSGHQFPNYSSELNVNALLLGDSALYLCASSLGTGVPIYTFGSGTRLTVV.

This sequence joins TRBV29-1 and TRBJ2-6; 9 nucleotides align to TRBD1. Germline CDR1 is SQVTM and CDR2 is ANQGSEA. This CDR3 comprises 16 residues. J lost 0 bases, V lost 5 bases, and 5 bases had no gene match. The CDR3 loop reads CSVSGQGVSGANVLTF. The CDR3 DNA is TGCAGCGTTTCGGGACAGGGCGTCTCTGGGGCCAACGTCCTGACTTTC.

The chain combines TRBV2 with TRBJ1-6; 9 bases agree with TRBD1. This CDR3 is 15 amino acids long. V shed 5 bases, J shed 7 bases, and the junction held 6 bases outside the gene matches. Germline V gives CDR1 SNHLY, CDR2 FYNNEI. Written as DNA, the CDR3 is TGTGCCAGCAGTACTTGGACAGGGGTAAATTCACCCCTCCACTTT. As protein: CASSTWTGVNSPLHF.

This clonotype was found once. The chain combines TRBV7-6 with TRBJ2-7; 7 bases match TRBD1. V was clipped by 0 bases and J by 6 bases; unmatched bases: 5. The CDR3 covers 14 residues. CDR1 is SGHVS and CDR2 is FNYEAQ in the germline V gene. The CDR3 reads CASSLAGTAFEQYF. The DNA of the CDR3 is TGTGCCAGCAGCTTAGCTGGGACAGCCTTCGAGCAGTACTTC.

The rearrangement uses TRBV9 and TRBJ2-5; tentatively, D is TRBD2 (6 bases). Per germline, CDR1 SGDLS and CDR2 YYNGEE. With 7 bases removed from V and 5 bases from J, the gap between germline ends came to 18 bases. This CDR3 region has 14 residues. The CDR3 DNA sequence: TGTGCCAGCGGAGGGGATCTAAACGGGGAGACCCAGTACTTC. This codes for CASGGDLNGETQYF. Combining the CDR3 with reference TRBV9 and TRBJ2-5 gives the whole variable domain DSGVTQTPKHLITATGQRVTLRCSPRSGDLSVYWYQQSLDQGLQFLIQYYNGEERAKGNILERFSAQQFPDLHSELNLSSLELGDSALYFCASGGDLNGETQYFGPGTRLLVL.

The rearrangement links TRBV11-2 to TRBJ1-6; 9 nucleotides match TRBD1. Per germline, CDR1 SGHAT and CDR2 FQNNGV. With V trimmed by 5 bases and J by 10 bases, 9 bases remained unmatched. This CDR3 region has 15 residues. CDR3: CASSPTQGARSPLHF. CDR3 coding DNA: TGTGCCAGCAGCCCTACACAGGGGGCAAGGTCACCCCTCCACTTT.

V usage is TRBV7-3 and J usage is TRBJ2-1, with 7 bases lining up with TRBD1. V shed 3 bases, J shed 7 bases, and the junction held 6 bases outside the gene matches. CDR3 length: 14 residues. CDR1 SGHTA and CDR2 FQGTGA come from the germline V gene. CDR3 in amino acids: CASSFEGARNEQFF. CDR3 DNA sequence: TGTGCCAGCAGCTTCGAGGGGGCGCGGAATGAGCAGTTCTTC. The complete variable domain, with remaining parts taken from reference TRBV7-3 and TRBJ2-1, reads GAGVSQTPSNKVTEKGKYVELRCDPISGHTALYWYRQSLGQGPEFLIYFQGTGAADDSGLPNDRFFAVRPEGSVSTLKIQRTERGDSAVYLCASSFEGARNEQFFGPGTRLTVL.